One sample yielded the 27 T cell receptor beta chains listed below, sequenced in a study of beta chain bispecific antibodies for T cell cancers. TCRdb reprocessed the 5' RACE reads with MiXCR, giving one entry per CDR3 protein. The sample carries 20,000 to 25,000 distinct CDR3 sequences, approximately 1.9% recorded once. For these TCRs, the target antigens are not known. General study points: Most targeted TRBV signal came from the leukemia cell line cells, not normal T cells. After anti-TRBV12 rather than anti-CD19 exposure, TRBV12-3 made up 98.9% less of total TRBV signal.

Either OKT3 anti-CD3 antibody or CD3/CD28 beads expanded T cells from blood mononuclear cells over approximately 3 days. The sequences come from healthy donor T cells cultured with leukemia cells, collected from a culture containing a bispecific antibody targeting TCR Vbeta12. The receptors derive from a human donor in good health. Some clones in this sample may be carry-over from other donors' samples.

Many counts were recorded for this clonotype. This chain connects TRBV7-2 to TRBJ2-7; maybe TRBD1 (6 bases). CDR3 length: 15 residues. Trimming removed 1 base from V and 2 bases from J, with 12 bases in between. In germline, CDR1 is SGHTA, CDR2 FQGNSA. The CDR3 sequence: CASSLVAPGAYEQYF. In DNA form, the CDR3 reads TGTGCCAGCAGCTTAGTCGCGCCAGGGGCCTACGAGCAGTACTTC.

There are many counts of this clonotype. The rearrangement uses TRBV4-1 and TRBJ1-1, with D unresolved. There are 15 residues in the CDR3. V lost 2 bases to trimming and J lost 0 bases, with 10 bases between them. Germline V gene lookup returns CDR1 MGHRA and CDR2 YSYEKL. CDR3 nucleotide sequence: TGCGCCAGCAGCCAACGCGAGGGATTGAACACTGAAGCTTTCTTT. It is translated as CASSQREGLNTEAFF.

This clonotype showed up just a few times. The V gene is TRBV7-3, the J gene TRBJ2-2; TRBD2 agrees at 9 bases. J lost 2 bases, V lost 0 bases, and 4 bases had no gene match. CDR1 SGHTA and CDR2 FQGTGA come from the germline V gene. The length of the CDR3 is 17 residues. The CDR3 DNA reads TGTGCCAGCAGCTTAACTAGCGGGGGCCACAACACCGGGGAGCTGTTTTTT. Protein product: CASSLTSGGHNTGELFF.

This clonotype was seen repeatedly, ten times or more. The chain uses TRBV19 and TRBJ1-5; the D is unclear. The V and J ends lost 2 bases and 7 bases respectively, with 9 bases between them. The CDR3 covers 13 residues. From germline, CDR1 is LNHDA and CDR2 SQIVND (reference sequence). The DNA of the CDR3 is TGTGCCAGTAGTATAATCGGCGGACAGCCCCAGCATTTT. It codes for CASSIIGGQPQHF.

In its sample, this clonotype is medium-sized. The rearrangement links TRBV7-6 to TRBJ2-5, with D possibly being TRBD2 (5 bases). The CDR3 extends over 15 amino acids. Deletions cut 1 base from V and 4 bases from J, with 13 bases between. Germline values: CDR1 SGHVS, CDR2 FNYEAQ. CDR3 bases: TGTGCCAGCAGCTTAGTTGAAGCCGGGGTAGAGACCCAGTACTTC. This encodes CASSLVEAGVETQYF.

The table lists this clonotype with many counts. The chain employs TRBV21-1 and TRBJ2-5; TRBD1 is the table's D call and was not checked against the DNA. TRBV21-1 is recorded as a pseudogene. CDR3 length equals 20 residues. The CDR3: CASIPGRSGGPKPLQETQYF. The CDR3 DNA follows: TGTGCCAGCATCCCGGGGCGAAGCGGGGGGCCAAAACCCTTACAAGAGACCCAGTACTTC.

This clonotype was observed at least ten times. J is TRBJ1-1 and V is TRBV18, with D maybe TRBD1 (6 bases). The CDR3 has 16 amino acids. V lost 3 bases and J 5 bases, leaving 19 bases between the germline ends. Germline assignment: CDR1 KGHSH and CDR2 LQKENI. This CDR3 reads CASSPEQGWGGTEAFF. CDR3 DNA sequence: TGTGCCAGCTCACCTGAACAGGGCTGGGGGGGGACTGAAGCTTTCTTT.

This clonotype has a count of ten or more. The V and J genes are TRBV15 and TRBJ2-7; a possible D gene is TRBD2 (5 bases). V gave up 2 bases and J gave up 6 bases, with 8 bases separating them. The CDR3 totals 12 residues. The germline V gene encodes CDR1 LNHNV and CDR2 YYDKDF (reference sequence). CDR3 sequence (DNA): TGTGCCACCAGCAGATCCAGCGGCGAGCAGTACTTC. Amino acids: CATSRSSGEQYF.

This clonotype was detected ten times or more. The V call is TRBV12-3 or TRBV12-4, the J call TRBJ2-2, with TRBD2 matching 8 bases. This CDR3 region has 16 residues. V lost 3 bases and J lost 5; bases outside the gene matches: 8. The CDR3 reads CASSFHGGEGTGELFF. The CDR3 DNA reads as TGTGCCAGCAGTTTTCACGGGGGGGAGGGGACCGGGGAGCTGTTTTTT.

This clonotype was observed many times. This rearrangement joins TRBV10-3 to TRBJ1-1; 7 nucleotides line up with TRBD1. Germline trimming cut 4 bases from V and 0 bases from J; bases unmatched to any gene: 8. The germline V gene has CDR1 ENHRY and CDR2 SYGVKD. CDR3 size: 16 residues. The CDR3, as DNA: TGTGCCATCAGTGTAGGTCCAGGGGGTCTGAACACTGAAGCTTTCTTT. Translated, it gives CAISVGPGGLNTEAFF.

The chain joins TRBV2 to TRBJ1-5; 8 nucleotides line up with TRBD1. J lost 2 bases, V lost 7 bases, and 1 base had no gene match. Per germline, CDR1 SNHLY and CDR2 FYNNEI. The CDR3 contains 13 residues. The CDR3 DNA sequence: TGTGCCAGCAAGGACAGGGGCAATCAGCCCCAGCATTTT. Its protein product is CASKDRGNQPQHF. Complete variable domain (other parts from reference TRBV2 and TRBJ1-5): EPEVTQTPSHQVTQMGQEVILRCVPISNHLYFYWYRQILGQKVEFLVSFYNNEISEKSEIFDDQFSVERPDGSNFTLKIRSTKLEDSAMYFCASKDRGNQPQHFGDGTRLSIL.

In this sample, this clonotype turned up many times. The chain is built from TRBV3-1 and TRBJ2-5; D gene unclear. The CDR3 spans 17 residues. CDR1 is LGHDT, CDR2 YNNKEL, per germline (reference sequence). V was shortened by 1 base and J by 0 bases, with 15 bases between the two germline ends. The CDR3 reads CASSQVGPDEYQETQYF. The CDR3 DNA is TGTGCCAGCAGCCAAGTAGGTCCGGACGAGTACCAAGAGACCCAGTACTTC.

The sample holds many counts of this clonotype. V is TRBV5-1 and J is TRBJ1-1; D may be TRBD1 (5 bases). Between the trimmed V and J ends, which lost 6 bases and 0 bases, there was a span of 15 bases. CDR3 length: 15 amino acids. Germline CDR1 reads SGHRS; CDR2 reads YFSETQ. The CDR3 region has the DNA TGCGCCAGCACCATGGGGGGGTTCATGAACACTGAAGCTTTCTTT. This encodes CASTMGGFMNTEAFF.

This clonotype was observed many times. The V call is TRBV20-1, the J call TRBJ1-2; TRBD1 matches 7 bases. In germline, CDR1 is DFQATT, CDR2 SNEGSKA (reference sequence). This CDR3 has 15 amino acids. CDR3 in DNA: TGCAGAGTATCTAAAATTGACGGACAGGACTATGGCTACACCTTC. Translating it yields CRVSKIDGQDYGYTF.

This clonotype was observed many times. The chain joins TRBV9 to TRBJ2-5, with 7 bases fitting TRBD2. CDR1 is SGDLS, CDR2 YYNGEE, per germline. The CDR3 spans 16 residues. The V and J ends lost 1 base and 1 base, in that order; junction bases with no gene match: 7. As DNA, the CDR3 is TGTGCCAGCAGCGTACACGGCGGGGGACCCCAAGAGACCCAGTACTTC. Translated, it gives CASSVHGGGPQETQYF.

About this clonotype: A read error may be the cause here, since a much bigger clone is one base away. The V and J genes are TRBV7-9 and TRBJ1-1; no clear D gene. CDR3 length: 11 amino acids. In germline, CDR1 is SEHNR, CDR2 FQNEAQ (reference sequence). DNA for the CDR3: TGTGTCAGCAGCCCGGGCACTGAAGCTTTCTTT. This codes for CVSSPGTEAFF.

This clonotype was counted at least ten times. The chain couples TRBV11-2 to TRBJ2-1, with 9 bases identical to TRBD2. J lost 5 bases, V lost 3 bases, and 5 bases had no gene match. CDR1 and CDR2 from the germline V gene are SGHAT and FQNNGV. This CDR3 region has 15 residues. CDR3 in DNA: TGTGCCAGCAGCTTCTTGCGGGGGGGCGACAATGAGCAGTTCTTC. Residues: CASSFLRGGDNEQFF.

This clonotype was recorded at least ten times. This chain joins TRBV7-3 and TRBJ2-1; D gene unclear. The germline V gene encodes CDR1 SGHTA and CDR2 FQGTGA. There are 15 residues in the CDR3. Trimming took 5 bases from V and 0 from J, leaving 11 bases between them. CDR3: CASSLILASYNEQFF. The CDR3 DNA sequence: TGTGCCAGCAGCCTCATCCTGGCCTCCTACAATGAGCAGTTCTTC.

This clonotype was recorded many times. This chain joins TRBV4-1 and TRBJ2-7; 7 bases match TRBD1. Germline CDR1 MGHRA, CDR2 YSYEKL. The CDR3 has 14 residues. Trimming removed 3 bases from V and 7 bases from J; junction bases left unmatched: 9. The CDR3 region is CASSQTTGWGEQYF. The CDR3 nucleotides read TGCGCCAGCAGCCAGACGACAGGGTGGGGAGAGCAGTACTTC.

The table lists this clonotype with many counts. V is TRBV24-1 and J is TRBJ2-2; the match to TRBD1 covers 10 bases. The germline V gene encodes CDR1 KGHDR and CDR2 SFDVKD. The length of the CDR3 is 19 residues. V was pared by 1 base and J by 2 bases, with 9 bases of the junction left unmatched. The CDR3 is CATSDFGIRDRGNTGELFF. CDR3 DNA sequence: TGTGCCACCAGTGATTTCGGGATCAGGGACAGGGGTAACACCGGGGAGCTGTTTTTT.

This clonotype was detected ten times or more. This sequence joins TRBV6-5 and TRBJ2-3, with D perhaps matching TRBD2 (6 bases). The V end lost 6 bases, the J end lost 0 bases, and 13 bases lay between the germline ends. Per the germline V gene, CDR1 is MNHEY and CDR2 is SVGAGI. This CDR3 comprises 15 residues. The CDR3: CASSPSSGSTDTQYF. Written as DNA, the CDR3 is TGTGCCAGCAGCCCGAGTAGCGGAAGCACAGATACGCAGTATTTT.

This clonotype was recorded at least ten times. The gene calls are TRBV20-1 and TRBJ2-2; D ambiguous. Germline V gives CDR1 DFQATT, CDR2 SNEGSKA (reference sequence). V was pared by 3 bases and J by 1 base, with 6 bases between. The CDR3 is made up of 13 amino acids. The CDR3 reads CSARHQNTGELFF. DNA of the CDR3: TGCAGTGCTAGGCACCAGAACACCGGGGAGCTGTTTTTT.

In this sample, this clonotype turned up many times. This chain joins TRBV5-5 and TRBJ2-7; D remains unclear. CDR3 length equals 14 residues. The V and J ends lost 1 base and 0 bases respectively, with 8 bases between them. Looked up from germline, CDR1 is SGHKS and CDR2 is YYEKEE (reference sequence). The CDR3 DNA is TGTGCCAGCAGCTTGAGACTGGGCTCCTACGAGCAGTACTTC. As protein: CASSLRLGSYEQYF.

This clonotype was counted at least ten times. The chain couples TRBV3-1 to TRBJ1-6, with D possibly matching TRBD1 (6 bases). CDR3 size: 18 residues. With 3 bases removed from V and 3 bases from J, the gap between germline ends came to 18 bases. The germline V gene has CDR1 LGHDT and CDR2 YNNKEL (reference sequence). The CDR3 loop is CASSQVGADRDYNSPLHF. The CDR3 DNA sequence: TGTGCCAGCAGCCAGGTGGGTGCGGACAGAGACTATAATTCACCCCTCCACTTT.

This clonotype has at least ten counts. This chain links TRBV11-3 with TRBJ2-7; D gene unclear. The CDR3 is made up of 13 amino acids. V lost 6 bases and J 7 bases, leaving 16 bases between the germline ends. Germline V gene sequence: CDR1 SGHNT, CDR2 YENEEA. The CDR3 loop reads CASRGGGNGEQYF. The CDR3 DNA reads as TGTGCCAGCAGAGGCGGTGGGAACGGAGAGCAGTACTTC.

There are a few counts of this clonotype. The chain links TRBV30 to TRBJ2-1; 7 bases align to TRBD2. The CDR3 totals 13 residues. From germline, CDR1 is GTSNPN and CDR2 SVGIG (reference sequence). V lost 5 bases to trimming and J lost 6 bases; unmatched junction nucleotides: 7. The DNA of the CDR3 is TGTGCCTGGGGCCCTGGGGGGGGCAATGAGCAGTTCTTC. It translates to CAWGPGGGNEQFF. The complete variable domain, with remaining parts taken from reference TRBV30 and TRBJ2-1, reads SQTIHQWPATLVQPVGSPLSLECTVEGTSNPNLYWYRQAAGRGLQLLFYSVGIGQISSEVPQNLSASRPQDRQFILSSKKLLLSDSGFYLCAWGPGGGNEQFFGPGTRLTVL.

This clonotype came up many times. This chain connects TRBV5-1 to TRBJ2-3, with 7 nucleotides matching TRBD1. Germline V CDR1 and CDR2: SGHRS, YFSETQ. This CDR3 contains 16 residues. V dropped 7 bases and J dropped 2; count of bases not matched to a gene: 13. CDR3 in DNA: TGCGCCAGCGGATCGTACAGAACAGGGGACACAGATACGCAGTATTTT. It translates to CASGSYRTGDTDTQYF.